This TCR beta chain was recorded in a study of blood T cell repertoires in COVID-19. Study in general: Both acute and convalescent COVID-19 samples were obtained from the United States, Italy and Spain.

V gave up 5 bases and J gave up 4 bases, with 15 bases separating them. The CDR3 totals 15 residues. Germline loops: CDR1 SEHNR, CDR2 FQNEAQ (reference sequence). Data came from immunoSEQ multiplex PCR; TCRdb stores just in-frame clones and leaves some out. The data contain under 120,000 clones, more than 60% of them seen just once; the ten biggest clones take up roughly 20%. The sample comprised peripheral blood. The chain couples TRBV7-9 to TRBJ1-5; D perhaps matches TRBD1 (5 bases). The TCR sequence derives from a man in his 70s with active or convalescent COVID-19. CDR3 in amino acids: CASSPGWGGNQPQHF. CDR3 nucleotides: TGTGCCAGCAGCCCCGGGTGGGGGGGTAATCAGCCCCAGCATTTT.